One sample yielded the 26 T cell receptor beta chains listed below, sequenced in a study of CD8+CD57+ T cells in acquired aplastic anemia. TCR beta VDJ combinations and CDR3 sequences were profiled from genomic DNA. TCRdb reprocessed the reads with MiXCR, giving one entry per CDR3 protein. The sample consists of about 170,000 distinct CDR3 sequences, approximately 40% of them appearing once. Specimen: sorted CD4+, CD8+, or CD8+CD57+ T cells (not recorded which) from PBMCs. Receptors originate from a human donor in good health.

This clonotype has a count of ten or more. This chain uses TRBV19 with TRBJ2-7; the D gene is possibly TRBD1 (6 bases). CDR1 and CDR2 (germline): LNHDA, SQIVND (reference sequence). V lost 3 bases, J lost 2 bases, and 14 bases lay in between. The CDR3 spans 15 residues. The CDR3 DNA follows: TGTGCCAGTAGTATCTCCGGGACACTGACCTACGAGCAGTACTTC. This gives the protein CASSISGTLTYEQYF.

V is TRBV20-1 and J is TRBJ1-6; possibly TRBD1 for D (6 bases). Between the trimmed V and J ends, which lost 2 bases and 7 bases, there was a span of 9 bases. The CDR3 loop spans 13 amino acids. Per the germline V gene, CDR1 is DFQATT and CDR2 is SNEGSKA (reference sequence). The CDR3 DNA reads TGCAGTGCTAGACTGGACAGCAATTCACCCCTCCACTTT. Translation gives CSARLDSNSPLHF.

This clonotype was seen ten or more times. The rearrangement uses TRBV7-3 and TRBJ1-5; 11 bases agree with TRBD1. Germline trimming cut 3 bases from V and 7 bases from J; bases unmatched to any gene: 11. In germline, CDR1 is SGHTA, CDR2 FQGTGA. This CDR3 is 17 amino acids long. The CDR3 DNA follows: TGTGCCAGCAGCTTCCGGGACAGGGGGGAGGTAGGGCAGCCCCAGCATTTT. Protein: CASSFRDRGEVGQPQHF.

This clonotype was found many times. The chain is built from TRBV5-1 and TRBJ2-7; D may be TRBD1 or TRBD2 (6 bases each). This CDR3 has 14 residues. Germline CDR1 reads SGHRS; CDR2 reads YFSETQ. Between the trimmed V and J ends, which lost 3 bases and 6 bases, there was a span of 16 bases. The CDR3 spells CASSSVQGLGEQYF. CDR3 nucleotide sequence: TGCGCCAGCAGCTCGGTACAGGGACTCGGCGAGCAGTACTTC.

This clonotype was detected many times. The chain couples TRBV19 to TRBJ1-5; 8 bases are shared with TRBD1. The germline V gene has CDR1 LNHDA and CDR2 SQIVND (reference sequence). V lost 3 bases and J lost 5; bases outside the gene matches: 9. The CDR3 loop spans 16 amino acids. Here the CDR3 reads CASSIIRTGPHQPQHF. CDR3 DNA: TGTGCCAGTAGTATTATTCGGACAGGGCCCCATCAGCCCCAGCATTTT.

This clonotype was seen only a few times. With a much larger clone just one base away, this may be a read error. The chain is built from TRBV25-1 and TRBJ2-7; D tentatively fits TRBD1 or TRBD2 (5 bases each). Germline V gene data show CDR1 as MGHDK and CDR2 as SYGVNS. This CDR3 is built from 15 residues. CDR3 DNA sequence: TGTGCCAGCAGTGAATTAAGGGGACCCTCCTACGGGCAGTACTTC. This gives the protein CASSELRGPSYGQYF.

This clonotype was counted at least ten times. The chain has TRBV7-2 and TRBJ2-1; tentative D call: TRBD1 (6 bases). V lost 4 bases and J lost 2, with 12 bases in between. CDR3 length: 15 residues. Germline V lookup: CDR1 SGHTA, CDR2 FQGNSA. The CDR3 spells CASSSSGVTYNEQFF. The DNA of the CDR3 is TGTGCCAGCAGCTCTTCAGGGGTGACCTACAATGAGCAGTTCTTC.

V is TRBV2 and J is TRBJ1-4; D is uncertain. The V gene's germline CDR1 is SNHLY and CDR2 FYNNEI. V lost 6 bases to trimming and J lost 7 bases, with 6 bases between them. The CDR3 sequence is 11 residues long. For the CDR3, the DNA is TGTGCCAGCAGGTATTCTGAAAAACTGTTTTTT. Protein: CASRYSEKLFF.

This clonotype has at least ten counts. This chain connects TRBV5-8 to TRBJ1-1; D gene uncertain. The length of the CDR3 is 14 residues. CDR1 SGHTS and CDR2 YDEGEE come from the germline V gene. The germline V and J ends were trimmed by 0 bases and 5 bases, with 11 bases remaining between them. The CDR3 sequence: CASSLVSRETEAFF. CDR3 nucleotide sequence: TGTGCCAGCAGCTTGGTCTCACGGGAGACTGAAGCTTTCTTT.

This clonotype was recorded many times. The chain links TRBV12-5 to TRBJ2-7, with unresolved D. Germline CDR1 and CDR2: LGHNT and FRNRAP. The germline V and J ends were trimmed by 3 bases and 6 bases, with 9 bases remaining between them. The length of the CDR3 is 12 residues. CDR3 protein: CASGFSVGEQYF. Written as DNA, the CDR3 is TGTGCTAGTGGTTTTTCGGTCGGCGAGCAGTACTTC.

The chain joins TRBV19 to TRBJ2-1; possible D gene TRBD2, 6 bases. This CDR3 has 15 amino acids. Germline CDR1 LNHDA, CDR2 SQIVND (reference sequence). Trimming removed 8 bases from V and 0 bases from J, with 14 bases in between. This chain's CDR3 is CASRRSSGSYNEQFF. The CDR3 DNA is TGTGCCAGTCGGAGGAGTAGCGGCTCCTACAATGAGCAGTTCTTC.

In this sample, this clonotype turned up a few times. V gene TRBV28 combines with J gene TRBJ2-3; TRBD1 matches 8 bases. The V and J ends lost 10 bases and 4 bases, in that order; junction bases with no gene match: 4. The CDR3 is made up of 12 amino acids. From germline, CDR1 is MDHEN and CDR2 SYDVKM. CDR3 residues: CAIGQGSDTQYF. DNA of the CDR3: TGTGCCATCGGACAGGGATCAGATACGCAGTATTTT.

This clonotype has ten or more counts. The V call is TRBV9, the J call TRBJ2-5, with TRBD2 identical over 11 bases. The CDR3 runs to 15 residues. V lost 4 bases, J lost 5 bases, and 7 bases stayed unmatched. The germline V gene encodes CDR1 SGDLS and CDR2 YYNGEE. This chain's CDR3 is CASSTLAGAWETQYF. DNA of the CDR3: TGTGCCAGCAGCACACTAGCGGGAGCATGGGAGACCCAGTACTTC. The full variable domain, rest sourced from reference TRBV9 and TRBJ2-5, is DSGVTQTPKHLITATGQRVTLRCSPRSGDLSVYWYQQSLDQGLQFLIQYYNGEERAKGNILERFSAQQFPDLHSELNLSSLELGDSALYFCASSTLAGAWETQYFGPGTRLLVL.

This clonotype was counted ten times or more. The rearrangement links TRBV7-2 to TRBJ1-1, with 9 bases aligning to TRBD1. Trimming removed 7 bases from V and 4 bases from J; junction bases left unmatched: 7. Germline lookup yields CDR1 SGHTA and CDR2 FQGNSA. CDR3 length: 14 residues. Written as DNA, the CDR3 is TGTGCCAGCACCATAACAGGGGGCGGCACTGAAGCTTTCTTT. Residues: CASTITGGGTEAFF.

This clonotype was counted at least ten times. The chain is built from TRBV29-1 and TRBJ2-5; D gene unclear. The CDR3 covers 13 residues. Germline loops: CDR1 SQVTM, CDR2 ANQGSEA. V gave up 5 bases and J gave up 2 bases, with 12 bases separating them. The CDR3 nucleotides read TGCAGCGTTTTGGACCGCCAGCAAGAGACCCAGTACTTC. As protein: CSVLDRQQETQYF.

This clonotype was counted ten times or more. The V gene is TRBV7-9, the J gene TRBJ1-6; D gene uncertain. The germline V and J ends were trimmed by 3 bases and 8 bases, with 5 bases remaining between them. This CDR3 comprises 12 residues. The germline V gene encodes CDR1 SEHNR and CDR2 FQNEAQ (reference sequence). CDR3 DNA: TGTGCCAGCAGCTTTAACGATTCACCCCTCCACTTT. Residues: CASSFNDSPLHF. The full variable domain, completed using reference TRBV7-9 and TRBJ1-6, is DTGVSQNPRHKITKRGQNVTFRCDPISEHNRLYWYRQTLGQGPEFLTYFQNEAQLEKSRLLSDRFSAERPKGSFSTLEIQRTEQGDSAMYLCASSFNDSPLHFGNGTRLTVT.

The genes are TRBV4-1 and TRBJ1-2; tentative D call: TRBD1 (5 bases). The germline V gene encodes CDR1 MGHRA and CDR2 YSYEKL. V gave up 11 bases and J gave up 6 bases, with 13 bases separating them. The CDR3 runs to 11 residues. The CDR3 DNA reads as TGCGCCGGCTGGGGACTTCATGGCTACACCTTC. It encodes CAGWGLHGYTF.

This clonotype was detected many times. V is TRBV20-1 and J is TRBJ1-6, with D possibly TRBD1 on 6 matching bases. There are 17 residues in the CDR3. From germline, CDR1 is DFQATT and CDR2 SNEGSKA (reference sequence). The V end lost 0 bases, the J end lost 6 bases, and 18 bases lay between the germline ends. CDR3 nucleotide sequence: TGCAGTGCTAGAGATGCCGGGGGGCGACCCGCTAATTCACCCCTCCACTTT. Translation gives CSARDAGGRPANSPLHF.

The sample holds a few counts of this clonotype. In nucleotides, the CDR3 is TGCGCCAGCAGCCAACAACAGGGGCCTAATGAAAAACTGTTTTTT. Residues: CASSQQQGPNEKLFF. This sequence joins TRBV4-1 and TRBJ1-4, with 7 bases matching TRBD1. CDR1 and CDR2 from the germline V gene are MGHRA and YSYEKL. The V and J ends lost 2 bases and 3 bases, in that order; junction bases with no gene match: 3. CDR3 length: 15 residues.

V gene TRBV6-2 or TRBV6-3 combines with J gene TRBJ1-1; possible D gene TRBD1, 6 bases. CDR3 length equals 14 residues. The germline V gene encodes CDR1 MNHEY and CDR2 SVGEGT. The V end lost 2 bases, the J end lost 6 bases, and 13 bases lay between the germline ends. The CDR3 loop is CASSYRGTFAEAFF. The CDR3 bases are TGTGCCAGCAGTTACCGAGGGACATTCGCTGAAGCTTTCTTT.

V is TRBV24-1 and J is TRBJ2-2; D is possibly TRBD1 or TRBD2 (5 bases each). Deletions cut 8 bases from V and 4 bases from J, with 7 bases between. The CDR3 has 12 residues. CDR1 and CDR2 from the germline V gene are KGHDR and SFDVKD. Written as DNA, the CDR3 is TGTGCCACCAAGGGGACCACCGGGGAGCTGTTTTTT. It translates to CATKGTTGELFF.

This clonotype came up many times. The chain couples TRBV20-1 to TRBJ1-4, with D possibly TRBD1 on 6 matching bases. This CDR3 comprises 12 residues. V gave up 7 bases and J gave up 3 bases, with 9 bases separating them. Per germline, CDR1 DFQATT and CDR2 SNEGSKA (reference sequence). CDR3 sequence: CSGAGANEKLFF. The CDR3 DNA reads TGCAGTGGGGCAGGGGCTAATGAAAAACTGTTTTTT.

This clonotype was recorded at least ten times. The CDR3 coding sequence is TGTGCCAGCAGTGAAAATTTAGCTCTCGACACGCAGTATTTT. Protein: CASSENLALDTQYF. The chain carries TRBV6-1 and TRBJ2-3; unclear D gene. Germline lookup yields CDR1 MNHNS and CDR2 SASEGT. CDR3 length: 14 residues. Trimming stripped 2 bases from V and 9 bases from J, with 15 bases between.

The CDR3 region is CAISADRGLTDTQYF. In nucleotides, the CDR3 is TGTGCCATCAGTGCTGACAGGGGGCTCACAGATACGCAGTATTTT. The chain is built from TRBV10-3 and TRBJ2-3, with 10 bases aligning to TRBD1. The CDR3 consists of 15 residues. The germline gives CDR1 ENHRY, CDR2 SYGVKD. The V and J ends lost 4 bases and 2 bases, in that order; junction bases with no gene match: 3.

V usage is TRBV5-6 and J usage is TRBJ1-1; D remains ambiguous. The CDR3 totals 12 residues. CDR1 is SGHDT and CDR2 is YYEEEE in the germline V gene. V lost 1 base, J lost 0 bases, and 1 base lay in between. The CDR3 DNA reads TGTGCCAGCAGCTTGTTGAACACTGAAGCTTTCTTT. Its translation: CASSLLNTEAFF.

The V gene is TRBV10-3, the J gene TRBJ2-1; D may be TRBD1 (5 bases). In germline, CDR1 is ENHRY, CDR2 SYGVKD. The CDR3 runs 12 residues. Trimming cost V 6 bases and J 8 bases, with 11 bases left between them. CDR3 in amino acids: CAIRREGDEQFF. In DNA form, the CDR3 reads TGTGCCATCAGAAGGGAAGGGGATGAGCAGTTCTTC.